This T cell receptor beta chain was found in a study of cytomegalovirus exposure and HLA in healthy donors. About the study: An analysis done earlier identified about 120 million unique TCR beta sequences from approximately 200 million T cells.

Regarding the study as a whole: A missense variant in DCLRE1C was later tied to TCR beta V- and J-gene trimming.

It was with 60 Vbeta and 13 Jbeta primers that the PCR ran. Data came from immunoSEQ multiplex PCR; TCRdb stores just in-frame clones and leaves some out. The data show under 70,000 clones, with roughly 71% seen just once and around a third held by the top ten. A word on this clone: What it binds is not known.

Trimming stripped 0 bases from V and 1 base from J, with 12 bases between. The CDR3 has 15 residues. CDR1 and CDR2 (germline): GTSNPN, SVGIG (reference sequence). V is TRBV30 and J is TRBJ1-1, with D possibly being TRBD1 (5 bases). Input material: PBMCs. This receptor was taken from a man aged 40-50 years in good health and CMV-seropositive. The CDR3 bases are TGTGCCTGGAGTGTTCCAGGGTGGGGGAACACTGAAGCTTTCTTT. Its protein product is CAWSVPGWGNTEAFF.